The next 5 T cell receptor beta chains were all read from a single sample in a study of CD8+ T cells in alopecia areata. Sequencing used cDNA as its template, made by extracting RNA and reverse transcribing it. The data were produced by immunoSEQ multiplex PCR, yet TCRdb's version contains in-frame clones alone and is incomplete. The sample has some 170,000 clones; approximately 62% are singletons. The sample in question was CD4+ T cells sorted from blood, obtained at week 0. The receptors here all came from a human donor with alopecia areata.

The genes are TRBV29-1 and TRBJ2-1; D tentatively fits TRBD1 or TRBD2 (6 bases each). Germline V CDR1 and CDR2: SQVTM, ANQGSEA. CDR3 length: 13 residues. V lost 3 bases and J lost 5, with 11 bases in between. DNA for the CDR3: TGCAGCGTTGAGGGGGGCGTCCACAATGAGCAGTTCTTC. Amino acid sequence: CSVEGGVHNEQFF.

The gene calls are TRBV2 and TRBJ2-2; D is uncertain. The germline V gene has CDR1 SNHLY and CDR2 FYNNEI. V shed 6 bases and J shed 5 bases, with 7 bases lying between them. The CDR3 is made up of 12 amino acids. The DNA of the CDR3 is TGTGCCAGCAGAAGGCAGACCGGGGAGCTGTTTTTT. Its protein product is CASRRQTGELFF. Full variable domain (rest looked up from reference TRBV2 and TRBJ2-2): EPEVTQTPSHQVTQMGQEVILRCVPISNHLYFYWYRQILGQKVEFLVSFYNNEISEKSEIFDDQFSVERPDGSNFTLKIRSTKLEDSAMYFCASRRQTGELFFGEGSRLTVL.

The chain recombines TRBV15 with TRBJ2-3; D gene ambiguous. Germline-derived CDR1 and CDR2 are LNHNV and YYDKDF (reference sequence). V was clipped by 7 bases and J by 3 bases, with 14 bases between them. The CDR3 length is 14 residues. The CDR3 loop is CATKGKVGTDTQYF. CDR3 sequence (DNA): TGTGCCACCAAAGGGAAGGTGGGAACAGATACGCAGTATTTT.

This clone was observed many times. The chain carries TRBV7-9 and TRBJ1-2; D gene uncertain. The CDR3 spans 12 residues. The V gene lost 8 bases and the J gene lost 2 bases, with 9 bases spanning the gap. Germline CDR1 SEHNR, CDR2 FQNEAQ (reference sequence). The CDR3 loop reads CASSTENYGYTF. DNA for the CDR3: TGTGCCAGCTCGACCGAAAACTATGGCTACACCTTC. Supplemented by reference TRBV7-9 and TRBJ1-2, the full variable domain reads DTGVSQNPRHKITKRGQNVTFRCDPISEHNRLYWYRQTLGQGPEFLTYFQNEAQLEKSRLLSDRFSAERPKGSFSTLEIQRTEQGDSAMYLCASSTENYGYTFGSGTRLTVV.

This clone was seen a few times. J is TRBJ1-2 and V is TRBV29-1; 9 bases are a match to TRBD1. Trimming at V came to 4 bases and at J to 2 bases, leaving 5 bases not matched to a gene. CDR3 length equals 14 residues. Germline V gene data show CDR1 as SQVTM and CDR2 as ANQGSEA. Here the CDR3 reads CSVAPGQGNYGYTF. CDR3 sequence (DNA): TGCAGCGTTGCCCCGGGACAGGGCAACTATGGCTACACCTTC. Combining the CDR3 with reference TRBV29-1 and TRBJ1-2 gives the whole variable domain SAVISQKPSRDICQRGTSLTIQCQVDSQVTMMFWYRQQPGQSLTLIATANQGSEATYESGFVIDKFPISRPNLTFSTLTVSNMSPEDSSIYLCSVAPGQGNYGYTFGSGTRLTVV.